This TCR beta chain came from a study of beta chain features in type 1 diabetes (dated by TCRdb to between 2017 and 2018). At the level of the whole study: Mean age, gender distribution, total cell number and subset yield did not differ between patients and healthy donors. A total of about 100 million sorted cells were examined across all samples, and RNA yield correlated strongly with the number of cells per subset. The study compared the TCRB repertoires of sorted circulating CD4+ T cell subsets in recently diagnosed type 1 diabetes patients with those in matched healthy donors. Regulatory and stem cell-like memory subsets were obtained from only 8 patients and about eight healthy donors, while naive and central memory subsets were obtained from all 30 or so donors. Broader findings and caveats from the paper: PCR might favor shorter templates, but patient and control samples were amplified and corrected together, so any skew would affect both groups equally. Patients with type 1 diabetes made fewer insertions and deleted more nucleotides at VDJ recombination sites, implying thymic rearrangement abnormalities. The naive, central memory and regulatory TCRB repertoires appeared to resemble one another more closely among patients than among healthy donors. HLA sub-analyses involved small numbers of individuals, so any influence of HLA type on TCRB rearrangement remained unresolved. A moderate but significant shortening of TCRB CDR3 length was observed in type 1 diabetes patients in all four CD4+ subsets. Because cDNA was sequenced instead of genomic DNA, highly expressing activated cells could be over-represented, though the groups showed no difference in activation or CD3 levels.

V is cut back by 5 bases and J by 7 bases, with 16 bases in the junction unmatched. Sequences MGHRA (CDR1) and YSYEKL (CDR2) are obtained from the germline V gene. The CDR3 goes from the cysteine to the phenylalanine over 19 residues. This entry keeps only the CDR3 DNA: 57 bases, framed from base 1. A word on this clone: Its binding antigen is unknown. No base quality information exists; no much larger clone differs at one position.

Each donor gave one peripheral blood draw, around 100 mL on average, collected into heparinised tubes. A BD FACSAria II was used to sort naive, central memory, regulatory and stem cell-like memory CD4+ T cells with a panel that included CD45RO, CCR7, CD25, CD127, CD95 and CD27. Every sorted population had a purity above 98%. PBMCs were isolated right away by Lymphoprep density gradient centrifugation and were stained directly, without culture. To minimize batch effects, samples were stained and sorted in pairs, one healthy donor with one patient per experiment. All of the isolated RNA was reverse transcribed with the High Capacity cDNA Reverse Transcription Kit, so expressed TCRB transcripts were sequenced. Naive, central memory and regulatory T cell samples underwent deep immunoSEQ sequencing, averaging roughly 3.3 million total reads per sample. After sorted cells were lysed in RLT buffer, RNA was extracted with DNase-treated RNeasy Micro or Mini kits, with the choice depending on cell number. To prevent cross-contamination, each cell subset was processed individually, whereas patient and healthy donor samples were processed jointly. The immunoSEQ multiplex PCR was used to amplify TCRB sequences from cDNA, generating 87-bp fragments that spanned the CDR3 region. The amplicons were sequenced using the Illumina HiSeq platform. Under the source paper's analysis protocol: Synthetic template baselines were used to correct PCR bias computationally, reads within Hamming distance 2 were collapsed together, and singletons that could not be merged were discarded. Reads were aligned against IMGT to assign V, D and J genes, CDR3 length and insertions or deletions at six rearrangement sites. Within each subset, clonotype counts were normalized to sorted cell number, and only after that were true diversity and Gini coefficients computed with the tcR R package. The overlap coefficient, calculated on TCRB nucleotide sequences, was used to measure repertoire sharing. Out-of-frame TCRB sequences from naive cells were analyzed to stand in for the pre-selection repertoire. Held by TCRdb, this immuneACCESS table contains in-frame sequences only and omits some clones. Under half of the omission traces to an unresolved V gene where checked; the cause of the rest is unknown. V and J calls plus clone size are reproduced from that table; the DNA served to infer D and trimming. This sample holds 310,000 or so clones; approximately 16% were observed only once. Together, the top ten hold more than 0.015% of the sample.

The sequenced sample consisted of naive CD4+ T cells from blood. Per the publication, the cell subset or site label means: true naive CD4+ T cells. The clonotype was recovered from a man between 18 and 35 years old with type 1 diabetes. Recombination linked TRBV4-1 to TRBJ2-1, with 14 middle bases fitting TRBD2. The CDR3 has the sequence CASSTRTSGRFNPTNEQFF. The sequenced DNA is TGCGCCAGCAGCACCCGGACTAGCGGGAGGTTTAATCCGACGAATGAGCAGTTCTTC.